This is a list of T cell receptor beta chains from one sample in a study of post-analysis software for immune sequencing data. TCRdb reprocessed the PCR reads with MiXCR, giving one entry per CDR3 protein. The profile covers hundreds of thousands of distinct CDR3 sequences, with 40% to 55% appearing a single time and about 12% taken by the ten largest. Sequences were obtained from blood. These receptors were collected from a girl aged 5 to 17 with multiple sclerosis. Each CDR3 is given with its conserved first and last residue. A D gene is named only where the DNA matches it firmly. The size entry is marked missing in some rows and otherwise reads once, few, many or a size class.

j_call,d_call,v_call,clone_size,cdr3_nt,cdr3_aa
TRBJ2-4,NA,TRBV20-1,few,TGCAGTTGGGGGGCCGCCGGAGGGGCCAAAAACATTCAGTACTTC,CSWGAAGGAKNIQYF
TRBJ2-5,NA,TRBV28,NA,TGTGCCAGCAGTAGCCCGGGGACAATCGCAGGGACCCAGTACTTC,CASSSPGTIAGTQYF
TRBJ2-3,NA,TRBV7-2,NA,TGTGCCAGCAGCTTGGGACCCTGGGGAGATACGCAGTATTTT,CASSLGPWGDTQYF
TRBJ2-7,TRBD2,TRBV11-2,NA,TGTGCCAGCAGCACCGGACTAGGGGCCTACGAGCAGTACTTC,CASSTGLGAYEQYF
TRBJ1-1,NA,TRBV29-1,once,TGCAGCGTTGGCACGGGACATGAGGCTTTCTTT,CSVGTGHEAFF
TRBJ2-2,NA,TRBV4-3,NA,TGCGCCAGCGGAAAACAGCGTTACGGGGAGCTGTTTTTT,CASGKQRYGELFF
TRBJ2-7,TRBD1,TRBV28,NA,TGTGCCAGCAGTGGTGCCGAGACAGGGTACAAGGACGAGCAGTACTTC,CASSGAETGYKDEQYF
TRBJ2-7,NA,TRBV2,few,TGTGCCAGCCAGTCTGCACAGGGTGGCTACGAGCAGTACTTC,CASQSAQGGYEQYF
TRBJ2-7,NA,TRBV20-1,few,TGCAGTGCTAGAGCTCCACTCCAAGGGGCCTACGAGCAGTACTTC,CSARAPLQGAYEQYF
TRBJ2-7,NA,TRBV7-9,NA,TGTGCCAGCAGCTTAGGGACGATCACCTACGAGCAGTACTTC,CASSLGTITYEQYF
TRBJ1-5,NA,TRBV28,once,TGTGCCACTCGGGACGGGGGGCGTCAGCCCCAGCATTTT,CATRDGGRQPQHF
TRBJ2-7,TRBD1,TRBV20-1,NA,TGCAGTGCTACCGGGACAGGGGAAACCTACGAGCAGTACTTC,CSATGTGETYEQYF
TRBJ2-5,TRBD2,TRBV5-6,NA,TGTGCCAGCAGCTGGGGACTAGCGGGAGCGGGTTGGGAGACCCAGTACTTC,CASSWGLAGAGWETQYF
TRBJ1-1,TRBD1,TRBV5-1,NA,TGCGCCAGCAGCTTGTTCCCGGACAGGGTGAACACTGAAGCTTTCTTT,CASSLFPDRVNTEAFF
TRBJ2-7,NA,TRBV7-6,NA,TGTGCCAGCAGCCGTCAAGGTGGTAGTCGGACTCCTTACCCCTACGAGCAGTACTTC,CASSRQGGSRTPYPYEQYF
TRBJ2-7,TRBD2,TRBV20-1,NA,TGCAGTGCTAGTTTGCTGGGGACTAGCGGGAGCATTTCCTACGAGCAGTACTTC,CSASLLGTSGSISYEQYF
TRBJ2-6,NA,TRBV19,NA,TGTGCCAGTAGTTCAGGGACTCCGAGCTCTGGGGCCAACGTCCTGACTTTC,CASSSGTPSSGANVLTF
TRBJ2-5,NA,TRBV4-1,once,TGCGCCAGCAGCCAAGTGACGGGGCAAGAGACCCAGTACTTC,CASSQVTGQETQYF
TRBJ1-2,NA,TRBV29-1,few,TGCAGCGTTGAGGGCAGGGCTGGCTACACCTTC,CSVEGRAGYTF
TRBJ2-3,TRBD2,TRBV5-5,NA,TGTGCCAGCAGCTTGGAACTAGCGGGATTTGTTACGCAGTATTTT,CASSLELAGFVTQYF
TRBJ1-1,NA,TRBV20-1,few,TGCAGTGCTAGGAAGGGACGAAGGGACACTGAAGCTTTCTTT,CSARKGRRDTEAFF
TRBJ1-2,NA,TRBV12-3/TRBV12-4,NA,TGTGCCAGCAGTTCGCGAATACAGGGAGGATCCTATGGCTACACCTTC,CASSSRIQGGSYGYTF
TRBJ2-5,NA,TRBV6-5,few,TGTGCCAGCAGTGATTCCTGGGGCCAAGAGACCCAGTACTTC,CASSDSWGQETQYF
TRBJ1-5,NA,TRBV18,NA,TGTGCCAGCTCACCAGGGGCGAGCAATCAGCCCCAGCATTTT,CASSPGASNQPQHF
TRBJ2-1,TRBD2,TRBV25-1,NA,TGTGCCAGCAGTAACGACGGACTAGCGGAAGCCATGGTGCAGTTCTTC,CASSNDGLAEAMVQFF
TRBJ2-1,TRBD2,TRBV19,NA,TGTGCCAGTAGTCCCACCGGGACTAGGGTCGACAATGAGCAGTTCTTC,CASSPTGTRVDNEQFF
TRBJ1-4,NA,TRBV15,NA,TGTGCCACCAGCGGGAGTGCTGGAGGAAAACTGTTTTTT,CATSGSAGGKLFF
TRBJ2-1,TRBD2,TRBV9,few,TGTGCCAGCAGCGTGAGGGTAGCGGGACGAAATGAGCAGTTCTTC,CASSVRVAGRNEQFF
TRBJ2-1,NA,TRBV4-3,NA,TGCGCCAGCAGCCATCCTAAGGAGGGTGAGCAGTTCTTC,CASSHPKEGEQFF
TRBJ1-1,NA,TRBV10-3,NA,TGTGCCATCAGTGATGCCCTGAACACTGAAGCTTTCTTT,CAISDALNTEAFF
TRBJ2-7,NA,TRBV5-1,NA,TGCGCCAGCAGCTTGGTGGCAGCTGGTTCCTACGAGCAGTACTTC,CASSLVAAGSYEQYF
TRBJ2-3,NA,TRBV28,NA,TGTGCCAGCAGTGAACTAAGGGATACGCAGTATTTT,CASSELRDTQYF
TRBJ2-1,TRBD2,TRBV7-9,NA,TGTGCCAGCAGCTTACTGGGACTAGCGGGGAACAATGAGCAGTTCTTC,CASSLLGLAGNNEQFF
TRBJ2-3,TRBD1,TRBV29-1,few,TGCAGCGCCGTCCTTTTGGGACAGGGAGGGCATACGCAGTATTTT,CSAVLLGQGGHTQYF
TRBJ2-7,NA,TRBV7-9,few,TGTGCCAGCAGCTTAAGGGAGGAAGACTACGAGCAGTACTTC,CASSLREEDYEQYF
TRBJ2-7,NA,TRBV27,NA,TGTGCCAGCAGTTTATCGGGGGCTGGGGCTTACGAGCAGTACTTC,CASSLSGAGAYEQYF
TRBJ2-1,TRBD2,TRBV7-9,NA,TGTGCCAGCAGCTTGCGGACTAGCGGGAGGGAGGAAGGCAATGAGCAGTTCTTC,CASSLRTSGREEGNEQFF
TRBJ1-5,NA,TRBV7-2,few,TGTGCCAGCAGCCTGAACAGGGACGGACAGCCCCAGCATTTT,CASSLNRDGQPQHF
TRBJ2-3,TRBD2,TRBV7-3,NA,TGTGCCAGCAGCTCTCGGACTAGCCAAGATACGCAGTATTTT,CASSSRTSQDTQYF
TRBJ2-7,NA,TRBV28,NA,TGTGCCAGCAGTTTGCTGGCAGGGGGACTTCCCGAGCAGTACTTC,CASSLLAGGLPEQYF
TRBJ2-1,NA,TRBV7-2,NA,TGTGCCAGCAGCTTAGTGCGGTCCACTGGGTACAATGAGCAGTTCTTC,CASSLVRSTGYNEQFF
TRBJ2-6,NA,TRBV3-1,NA,TGTGCCAGCAGCCAAGATCTGTGGTTAGCAGGGACTGGGGCCAACGTCCTGACTTTC,CASSQDLWLAGTGANVLTF
TRBJ1-1,NA,TRBV18,NA,TGTGCCAGCTCTCCGACAGGCGAGAACACTGAAGCTTTCTTT,CASSPTGENTEAFF
TRBJ2-1,NA,TRBV29-1,few,TGCAGCGTTGAAGGATGGGGGTTAGACGATGAGCAGTTCTTC,CSVEGWGLDDEQFF